The 11 T cell receptor beta chains given below trace back to one sample, sequenced in a study of control samples from healthy donors and cancer patients. Sequenced by immunoSEQ multiplex PCR; TCRdb stores in-frame clones only, minus some. The repertoire holds some 130,000 clones, 90% to 95% seen once, with 1.7% in the top ten. Sequenced material: PBMCs. The receptors were sampled from a man in his fifties with head and neck cancer.

The chain carries TRBV5-1 and TRBJ2-1, with D perhaps matching TRBD2 (6 bases). CDR1 is SGHRS, CDR2 YFSETQ, per germline. The CDR3 runs to 14 residues. V was shortened by 4 bases and J by 0 bases, with 8 bases between the two germline ends. The CDR3 DNA sequence: TGCGCCAGCAGCGGGGGGAACTCCTACAATGAGCAGTTCTTC. It codes for CASSGGNSYNEQFF. The full variable domain, rest sourced from reference TRBV5-1 and TRBJ2-1, is KAGVTQTPRYLIKTRGQQVTLSCSPISGHRSVSWYQQTPGQGLQFLFEYFSETQRNKGNFPGRFSGRQFSNSRSEMNVSTLELGDSALYLCASSGGNSYNEQFFGPGTRLTVL.

This clone was picked up one time. The genes are TRBV5-6 and TRBJ1-1; no definite D call. Trimming removed 1 base from V and 8 bases from J, with 12 bases in between. Germline V lookup: CDR1 SGHDT, CDR2 YYEEEE. The CDR3 is 13 residues long. Here the CDR3 DNA reads TGTGCCAGCAGCTTGTTTAGCGTAAGAGAAGCTTTCTTT. Translating it yields CASSLFSVREAFF.

The chain has TRBV3-1 (or the pseudogene TRBV3-2) and TRBJ2-3; 7 nucleotides line up with TRBD2. V lost 3 bases and J lost 9; bases outside the gene matches: 15. This CDR3 has 16 amino acids. Germline V gene data show CDR1 as LGHDT and CDR2 as YNNKEL (reference sequence). This CDR3 reads CASSQYVSGDPLTQYF. In DNA form, the CDR3 reads TGTGCCAGCAGCCAGTATGTGAGCGGGGACCCCCTAACGCAGTATTTT.

The V gene is TRBV7-3, the J gene TRBJ2-5; perhaps TRBD2 as D (7 bases). Germline assignment: CDR1 SGHTA and CDR2 FQGTGA. V was trimmed by 4 bases and J by 5 bases, leaving 14 bases between them. This CDR3 comprises 14 residues. The CDR3 here is CASSSKGGHETQYF. In DNA, the CDR3 is TGTGCCAGCAGCTCAAAGGGGGGGCATGAGACCCAGTACTTC. Full variable domain (rest looked up from reference TRBV7-3 and TRBJ2-5): GAGVSQTPSNKVTEKGKYVELRCDPISGHTALYWYRQSLGQGPEFLIYFQGTGAADDSGLPNDRFFAVRPEGSVSTLKIQRTERGDSAVYLCASSSKGGHETQYFGPGTRLLVL.

The rearrangement uses TRBV6-2 or TRBV6-3 and TRBJ1-1; D is unresolved. V shed 2 bases and J shed 1 base, with 5 bases lying between them. The CDR3 sequence is 13 residues long. Germline CDR1 reads MNHEY; CDR2 reads SVGEGT. The CDR3 is CASSYLENTEAFF. CDR3 DNA sequence: TGTGCCAGCAGTTACCTAGAGAACACTGAAGCTTTCTTT.

The V call is TRBV11-2, the J call TRBJ1-6; no clear D gene. This CDR3 has 14 residues. V was shortened by 5 bases and J by 7 bases, with 12 bases between the two germline ends. CDR1 is SGHAT and CDR2 is FQNNGV in the germline V gene. This CDR3 reads CASSEGVGNSPLHF. CDR3 DNA sequence: TGTGCCAGCAGCGAGGGTGTTGGCAATTCACCCCTCCACTTT.

CDR3 amino acids: CASTGQDNSPLHF. The DNA for the CDR3 is TGTGCCAGCACCGGACAGGATAATTCACCCCTCCACTTT. V is TRBV2 and J is TRBJ1-6, with 7 bases identical to TRBD1. V shed 7 bases, J shed 5 bases, and the junction held 2 bases outside the gene matches. CDR1 is SNHLY and CDR2 is FYNNEI in the germline V gene. This CDR3 contains 13 residues.

The V call is TRBV27, the J call TRBJ1-5; D is unclear. Germline CDR1 is MNHEY and CDR2 is SMNVEV (reference sequence). Trimming pared 3 bases from V and 2 bases from J, leaving 11 bases between. This CDR3 has 15 amino acids. CDR3 region: CASSLAGGRNQPQHF. The CDR3 nucleotides read TGTGCCAGCAGTTTGGCAGGTGGTCGCAATCAGCCCCAGCATTTT.

CDR3 DNA: TGTGCCAGCAGTAGAAAGGGACAGCAGTACTTC. It encodes CASSRKGQQYF. The chain has TRBV12-3 or TRBV12-4 and TRBJ2-7, with D possibly called TRBD1 or TRBD2 (5 bases each). V lost 5 bases and J 8 bases, leaving 10 bases between the germline ends. This CDR3 has 11 amino acids.

The chain joins TRBV30 to TRBJ1-1; D is unresolved. V was trimmed by 0 bases and J by 13 bases, leaving 12 bases between them. Germline V gene lookup returns CDR1 GTSNPN and CDR2 SVGIG (reference sequence). This CDR3 has 11 residues. CDR3 in DNA: TGTGCCTGGAGTGTTGGTGGGTTGGGTTTCTTT. It is translated as CAWSVGGLGFF. Drawing the rest from reference TRBV30 and TRBJ1-1, the complete variable domain is SQTIHQWPATLVQPVGSPLSLECTVEGTSNPNLYWYRQAAGRGLQLLFYSVGIGQISSEVPQNLSASRPQDRQFILSSKKLLLSDSGFYLCAWSVGGLGFFGQGTRLTVV.

The CDR3 loop is CACGYRDGGNYGYTF. CDR3 nucleotides: TGTGCCTGTGGGTACCGGGACGGGGGCAACTATGGCTACACCTTC. The chain couples TRBV30 to TRBJ1-2; maybe TRBD1 (6 bases). Germline loops: CDR1 GTSNPN, CDR2 SVGIG (reference sequence). This CDR3 region has 15 residues. Trimming took 6 bases from V and 2 from J, leaving 19 bases between them.